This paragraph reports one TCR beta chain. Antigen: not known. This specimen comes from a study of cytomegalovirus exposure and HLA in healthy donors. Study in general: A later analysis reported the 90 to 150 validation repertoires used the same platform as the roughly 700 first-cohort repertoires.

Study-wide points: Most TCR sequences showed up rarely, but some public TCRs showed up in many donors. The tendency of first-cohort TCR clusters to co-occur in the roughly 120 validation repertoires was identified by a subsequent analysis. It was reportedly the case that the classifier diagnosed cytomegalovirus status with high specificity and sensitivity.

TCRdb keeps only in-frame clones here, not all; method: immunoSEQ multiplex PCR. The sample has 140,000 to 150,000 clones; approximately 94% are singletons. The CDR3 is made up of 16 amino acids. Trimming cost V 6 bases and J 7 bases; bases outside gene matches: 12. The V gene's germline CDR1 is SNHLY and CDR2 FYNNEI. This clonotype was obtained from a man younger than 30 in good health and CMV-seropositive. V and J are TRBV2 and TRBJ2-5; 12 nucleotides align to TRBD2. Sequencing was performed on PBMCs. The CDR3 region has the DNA TGTGCCAGCAGGGAGCTAGCGGGAGGGCCGGGGGGGACCCAGTACTTC. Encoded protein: CASRELAGGPGGTQYF.